Sequencing of this TCR beta chain was carried out in a study of radiotherapy plus CTLA-4 blockade in lung cancer. The study, taken as a whole, reports: Early shifts in blood T cell clones, with interferon-beta, reportedly predicted response best. Peripheral blood showed expansion of tumor-derived TCR clones after radiotherapy and ipilimumab.

This clone is a singleton in its sample. Its target is unknown. Chemo-refractory metastatic non-small-cell lung cancer patients were treated with focal radiation plus CTLA-4 blockade with ipilimumab. The CDR3 runs to 14 residues. V lost 2 bases, J lost 0 bases, and 7 bases lay in between. Germline loops: CDR1 KGHSH, CDR2 LQKENI. Produced via immunoSEQ multiplex PCR; TCRdb's table is partial and in-frame only. This repertoire shows around 24,000 clones, about three quarters found once; its top ten account for 3.6%. This sequence joins TRBV18 and TRBJ1-2; D unclear. The sequenced sample was peripheral blood, obtained from a patient treated with radiotherapy plus ipilimumab. The receptor comes from a human donor with non-small cell lung cancer who had stable disease on radiotherapy plus ipilimumab. The DNA for the CDR3 is TGTGCCAGCTCACCAGCTCGCGCTAACTATGGCTACACCTTC. Translation gives CASSPARANYGYTF.